The 12 T cell receptor beta chains presented below share a single source sample, sequenced in a study of cytomegalovirus exposure and HLA in healthy donors. The table came from immunoSEQ multiplex PCR; TCRdb's copy has only in-frame clones and leaves some out. The sample has about 68,000 clones, roughly nine tenths seen once. The sequencing sample was made of PBMCs. The source of these receptors is a man between 18 and 29 years old in good health and CMV-seronegative.

The CDR3, as DNA: TGCGCCAGCAGGCCCCTAGCGGGAAGTGCAGATACGCAGTATTTT. It yields the protein CASRPLAGSADTQYF. The genes are TRBV5-1 and TRBJ2-3; 9 bases are a match to TRBD2. Germline V gene lookup returns CDR1 SGHRS and CDR2 YFSETQ. Trimming took 5 bases from V and 4 from J; bases not matched to a gene: 8. The CDR3 has 15 amino acids.

CDR3 nucleotide sequence: TGTGCCAGCAGCTTACGAAGACGGGGGAACTATGGCTACACCTTC. Translated, it gives CASSLRRRGNYGYTF. The chain carries TRBV7-2 and TRBJ1-2; tentatively, D is TRBD1 (5 bases). Germline V gene lookup returns CDR1 SGHTA and CDR2 FQGNSA. Trimming removed 2 bases at V and 2 bases at J, with 12 bases between. The CDR3 runs 15 residues.

This sequence joins TRBV7-9 and TRBJ2-2, with TRBD1 identical over 10 bases. The CDR3 runs 16 residues. Per germline, CDR1 SEHNR and CDR2 FQNEAQ (reference sequence). J lost 6 bases, V lost 4 bases, and 8 bases had no gene match. As DNA, the CDR3 is TGTGCCAGCAGCTCAACCGGGACAGGGGTGTCCGGGGAGCTGTTTTTT. It yields the protein CASSSTGTGVSGELFF.

V and J are TRBV28 and TRBJ1-5; D is unclear. CDR1 and CDR2 from the germline V gene are MDHEN and SYDVKM. The CDR3 spans 11 residues. V lost 5 bases and J 4 bases, leaving 3 bases between the germline ends. The CDR3 loop reads CASSPNQPQHF. CDR3 coding DNA: TGTGCCAGCAGTCCTAATCAGCCCCAGCATTTT.

This clone occurred once. The chain has TRBV19 and TRBJ2-5; TRBD1 agrees at 11 bases. Germline CDR1 is LNHDA and CDR2 is SQIVND (reference sequence). This CDR3 region has 17 residues. V shed 4 bases and J 4 bases; nucleotides not matched to a gene: 11. CDR3 bases: TGTGCCAGTAGTAGGACAGGGGGCTTTCCTAGAGGAGAGACCCAGTACTTC. Its translation is CASSRTGGFPRGETQYF.

V is TRBV6-4 and J is TRBJ1-1, with 11 bases that match TRBD1. CDR1 and CDR2 from the germline V gene are MRHNA and SNTAGT. J lost 5 bases, V lost 2 bases, and 7 bases had no gene match. The CDR3 is 16 amino acids. The CDR3 sequence: CASSDLPGQGGTEAFF. The DNA of the CDR3 is TGTGCCAGCAGTGACCTACCGGGACAGGGGGGAACTGAAGCTTTCTTT.

This chain links TRBV28 with TRBJ1-3, with D perhaps matching TRBD1 (6 bases). The CDR3 is 18 residues long. The germline V gene encodes CDR1 MDHEN and CDR2 SYDVKM. V shed 7 bases and J shed 3 bases, with 25 bases lying between them. CDR3 nucleotide sequence: TGTGCCAGCATTAATTATTCAGGGGTAGGCATCGGTGGAAACACCATATATTTT. It encodes CASINYSGVGIGGNTIYF.

The rearrangement links TRBV6-4 to TRBJ2-7; TRBD2 agrees at 8 bases. The CDR3 covers 14 residues. V trimming: 6 bases; J trimming: 0 bases; junction bases outside the gene matches: 4. The germline V gene has CDR1 MRHNA and CDR2 SNTAGT. The CDR3 spells CASRWTSRSYEQYF. The CDR3 nucleotides are TGTGCCAGCAGGTGGACTAGCCGCTCCTACGAGCAGTACTTC.

The V and J genes are TRBV5-1 and TRBJ2-1; 11 bases fit TRBD2. This CDR3 has 16 amino acids. CDR1 and CDR2 from the germline V gene are SGHRS and YFSETQ. Germline trimming cut 5 bases from V and 4 bases from J; bases unmatched to any gene: 8. The CDR3 sequence: CASRDLAGGSYNEQFF. The CDR3 DNA reads TGCGCCAGCAGAGATCTAGCGGGAGGCTCGTACAATGAGCAGTTCTTC.

The chain couples TRBV9 to TRBJ2-7; the match to TRBD2 covers 8 bases. The CDR3 has 15 residues. Unmatched junction bases numbered 4, after V lost 2 bases and J lost 0 bases. The germline CDR1 and CDR2 sequences are SGDLS and YYNGEE. In DNA, the CDR3 is TGTGCCAGCAGCGTTAGCGGGGTGAGCTCCTACGAGCAGTACTTC. The encoded protein is CASSVSGVSSYEQYF.

This sequence joins TRBV18 and TRBJ2-4; no reliable D call. The CDR3 runs 14 residues. Germline CDR1 and CDR2: KGHSH and LQKENI. V was trimmed by 0 bases and J by 6 bases, leaving 9 bases between them. The CDR3, as DNA: TGTGCCAGCTCACCACCGTCTGGGCGAAACATTCAGTACTTC. Its translation is CASSPPSGRNIQYF.

This chain links TRBV28 with TRBJ1-1, with no clear D. The V end lost 6 bases, the J end lost 13 bases, and 18 bases lay between the germline ends. CDR3 size: 12 residues. Germline loops: CDR1 MDHEN, CDR2 SYDVKM. The chain's CDR3 is CASRGGRVADFF. CDR3 nucleotides: TGTGCCAGCAGGGGCGGGAGAGTTGCTGATTTCTTT. Variable domain in full (rest from reference TRBV28 and TRBJ1-1): DVKVTQSSRYLVKRTGEKVFLECVQDMDHENMFWYRQDPGLGLRLIYFSYDVKMKEKGDIPEGYSVSREKKERFSLILESASTNQTSMYLCASRGGRVADFFGQGTRLTVV.